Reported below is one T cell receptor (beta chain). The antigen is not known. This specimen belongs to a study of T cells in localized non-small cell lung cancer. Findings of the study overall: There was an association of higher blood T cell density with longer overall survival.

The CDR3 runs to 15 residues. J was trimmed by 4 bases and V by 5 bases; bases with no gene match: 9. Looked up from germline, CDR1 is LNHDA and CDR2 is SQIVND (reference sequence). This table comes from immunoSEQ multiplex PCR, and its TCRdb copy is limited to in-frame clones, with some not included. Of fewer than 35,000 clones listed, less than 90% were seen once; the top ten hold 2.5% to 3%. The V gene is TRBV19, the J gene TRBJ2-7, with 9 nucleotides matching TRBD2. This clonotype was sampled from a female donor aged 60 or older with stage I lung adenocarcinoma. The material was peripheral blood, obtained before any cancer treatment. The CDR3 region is CASSGQLAGTYEQYF. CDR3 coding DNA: TGTGCCAGTAGTGGGCAGCTAGCGGGGACTTACGAGCAGTACTTC.